This is a list of T cell receptor beta chains from one sample in a study of a mutant IDH1 vaccine in newly diagnosed glioma. Data came from immunoSEQ multiplex PCR; TCRdb stores just in-frame clones and leaves some out. This table has 77,000 or so clones, 85% appearing once. The antigens these receptors bind are not known. The material was PBMCs, obtained from a glioma patient whose treatment included an IDH1 peptide vaccine. These TCRs come from a woman aged 45 to 65 with glioma. Both conserved end residues are part of each CDR3. D genes are given only for firm matches. Part of the rows lack a size; the others show once, few, many or a class for expanded clones.

size	J	V	D	CDR3	DNA
NA	TRBJ1-6	TRBV5-1	TRBD1	CASSHDRAKINSPLHF	TGCGCCAGCAGCCACGACAGGGCTAAAATTAATTCACCCCTCCACTTT
few	TRBJ2-2	TRBV10-1	NA	CASSDRKGGSGELFF	TGCGCCAGCAGTGATCGGAAAGGGGGATCCGGGGAGCTGTTTTTT
NA	TRBJ2-3	TRBV7-9	NA	CASSIAGQSTDTQYF	TGTGCCAGCAGCATAGCGGGACAGAGCACAGATACGCAGTATTTT
NA	TRBJ2-1	TRBV6-5	NA	CASSQQTGRGEQFF	TGTGCCAGCAGCCAACAAACAGGGCGGGGTGAGCAGTTCTTC
NA	TRBJ2-7	TRBV9	TRBD1	CASGRDRVSYEQYF	TGTGCCAGCGGCCGGGACAGAGTCTCCTACGAGCAGTACTTC
NA	TRBJ1-2	TRBV4-2	NA	CASSQEGTGGGYTF	TGTGCCAGCAGCCAAGAGGGGACCGGCGGTGGCTACACCTTC
once	TRBJ2-7	TRBV19	NA	CASRRQATDEQYF	TGTGCCAGTAGGAGGCAGGCGACCGACGAGCAGTACTTC
NA	TRBJ2-4	TRBV4-1	TRBD2	CASSQIGREVRAKNIQYF	TGCGCCAGCAGCCAGATCGGGCGGGAGGTGAGGGCCAAAAACATTCAGTACTTC
few	TRBJ2-1	TRBV30	NA	CAFLPRSSYNEQFF	TGTGCCTTCTTACCGCGGAGCTCCTACAATGAGCAGTTCTTC
NA	TRBJ1-2	TRBV6-6	TRBD1	CASRRTGDGYTF	TGTGCCAGCAGGAGGACAGGGGATGGCTACACCTTC
few	TRBJ1-3	TRBV11-2	NA	CASSGVRSNTIYF	TGTGCCAGCAGCGGGGTGAGGTCGAACACCATATATTTT
NA	TRBJ2-7	TRBV29-1	TRBD2	CSVREGTFGEQYF	TGCAGCGTTCGGGAGGGGACATTTGGCGAGCAGTACTTC